Presented here are 24 T cell receptor beta chains from one specimen sequenced in a study of T cells in Graves' hyperthyroidism and ophthalmopathy. Regions amplified from RNA transcripts were the TCR beta CDR3 regions. Carried out on the TCR CDR3, a first-round RT-PCR used the HTBI primer set. TCRdb redid the calling of the multiplex PCR reads with MiXCR, one entry per CDR3 protein. The profile shows about 350,000 distinct CDR3 sequences, over 15% of them singletons. The sequenced material came from blood. These receptors originate from a woman aged 35 to 49 with Graves' ophthalmopathy.

This clonotype was counted ten times or more. The rearrangement uses TRBV29-1 and TRBJ1-1, with 9 bases identical to TRBD1. The V segment lost 7 bases and the J segment 1 base; nucleotides outside the gene matches: 4. The germline V gene encodes CDR1 SQVTM and CDR2 ANQGSEA. The CDR3 runs to 13 residues. The CDR3 loop is CSAEQGANTEAFF. CDR3 in DNA: TGCAGCGCCGAACAGGGGGCGAACACTGAAGCTTTCTTT.

In this sample, this clonotype turned up many times. The CDR3 nucleotides are TGTGCCACCCTCCCAGACTCTGGGGCCAACGTCCTGACTTTC. It specifies CATLPDSGANVLTF. This rearrangement joins TRBV6-2 or TRBV6-3 to TRBJ2-6; unclear D gene. This CDR3 is 14 amino acids long. Trimming stripped 10 bases from V and 0 bases from J, with 10 bases between. Germline V gene sequence: CDR1 MNHEY, CDR2 SVGEGT.

This chain uses TRBV4-3 with TRBJ2-2, with TRBD2 matching 7 bases. Germline values: CDR1 LGHNA, CDR2 YSLEER. After removal of 4 bases from V and 2 bases from J, the junction contained 7 bases not matched to a gene. The CDR3 is 16 residues long. In nucleotides, the CDR3 is TGCGCCAGCAGCCTGACACTAGCGATAAACACCGGGGAGCTGTTTTTT. Protein: CASSLTLAINTGELFF.

This chain links TRBV6-1 with TRBJ1-1; D gene unclear. V was cut by 1 base and J by 3 bases, with 6 bases left in between. The CDR3 length is 13 residues. From germline, CDR1 is MNHNS and CDR2 SASEGT. The CDR3 is CASSEVRDTEAFF. CDR3 nucleotide sequence: TGTGCCAGCAGTGAAGTACGGGACACTGAAGCTTTCTTT.

This clonotype has a count of ten or more. This chain connects TRBV20-1 to TRBJ1-5; 8 nucleotides agree with TRBD1. This CDR3 comprises 16 residues. Germline V gene lookup returns CDR1 DFQATT and CDR2 SNEGSKA (reference sequence). V lost 0 bases, J lost 1 base, and 5 bases stayed unmatched. The CDR3 DNA is TGCAGTGCTAGAGACCCCGGACAGGGCAGCAATCAGCCCCAGCATTTT. Translation gives CSARDPGQGSNQPQHF.

This clonotype was seen many times. The gene calls are TRBV28 and TRBJ1-1; D is possibly TRBD1 (6 bases). This CDR3 region has 14 residues. Germline-derived CDR1 and CDR2 are MDHEN and SYDVKM. Trimming shortened V by 8 bases and J by 1 base, and 14 bases separated the two germline ends. The CDR3: CASRATGKNTEAFF. For the CDR3, the DNA is TGTGCCAGCCGGGCGACAGGAAAGAACACTGAAGCTTTCTTT.

This clonotype occurred many times. V usage is TRBV20-1 and J usage is TRBJ1-1; 7 positions agree with TRBD1. V dropped 1 base and J dropped 5; count of bases not matched to a gene: 7. Looked up from germline, CDR1 is DFQATT and CDR2 is SNEGSKA (reference sequence). The CDR3 totals 14 residues. CDR3 sequence reads: CSARVRTGRTEAFF. CDR3 DNA sequence: TGCAGTGCTAGAGTAAGGACAGGTCGGACTGAAGCTTTCTTT.

This clonotype was counted at least ten times. J is TRBJ1-2 and V is TRBV19; 7 nucleotides line up with TRBD1. The junction had 9 bases not matched to a gene; V was cut back by 7 bases and J by 4 bases. CDR3 length equals 14 residues. Germline loops: CDR1 LNHDA, CDR2 SQIVND (reference sequence). The CDR3 coding sequence is TGTGCCAGTACCTTACGACAGGGTGGCTATGGCTACACCTTC. As protein: CASTLRQGGYGYTF.

This clonotype was found many times. This rearrangement joins TRBV6-1 to TRBJ2-2, with D maybe TRBD1 (6 bases). The CDR3 sequence is 14 residues long. The germline CDR1 and CDR2 sequences are MNHNS and SASEGT. Trimming removed 4 bases at V and 4 bases at J, with 10 bases between. CDR3 protein: CASSVHRVTGELFF. Here the CDR3 DNA reads TGTGCCAGCAGTGTCCACAGGGTCACCGGGGAGCTGTTTTTT.

The table lists this clonotype with a count of one. The chain has TRBV19 and TRBJ1-1; tentative D call: TRBD1 (6 bases). The CDR3 is 14 residues long. The V end was cut by 4 bases, the J end by 2 bases, with 11 bases between. Germline V lookup: CDR1 LNHDA, CDR2 SQIVND (reference sequence). The CDR3 sequence is CASSNRALNTEAFF. Here the CDR3 DNA reads TGTGCCAGTAGTAACAGGGCGCTAAACACTGAAGCTTTCTTT.

In its sample, this clonotype was seen many times. The chain is built from TRBV4-2 and TRBJ1-6; TRBD1 is a possible D gene (5 bases). Germline assignment: CDR1 LGHNA and CDR2 YNFKEQ. The CDR3 spans 13 residues. V lost 0 bases and J lost 12, with 9 bases in between. The CDR3 DNA reads as TGTGCCAGCAGCCAAGATTGGGGCGAACCCCTCCACTTT. It encodes CASSQDWGEPLHF.

This clonotype was seen repeatedly, ten times or more. J is TRBJ1-1 and V is TRBV6-4; D gene ambiguous. The germline V and J ends were trimmed by 5 bases and 4 bases, with 23 bases remaining between them. Germline CDR1 reads MRHNA; CDR2 reads SNTAGT. This CDR3 is built from 17 residues. The CDR3 DNA reads TGTGCCAGCAGTCGACGAGGGAGGCTCCGGGTTGGCACTGAAGCTTTCTTT. Its translation is CASSRRGRLRVGTEAFF.

This clonotype came up many times. It is likely a read error, because the conserved phenylalanine at the end of the CDR3 is missing. The J gene is TRBJ1-1, the V gene TRBV2; the D is unclear. V lost 2 bases to trimming and J lost 1 base, with 11 bases between them. The CDR3 covers 15 residues. The germline gives CDR1 SNHLY, CDR2 FYNNEI. This CDR3 is CASSEILLRNTEAFL. CDR3 sequence (DNA): TGTGCCAGCAGTGAAATCCTTTTACGGAACACTGAAGCTTTCCTT.

This clonotype appeared a single time. This chain uses TRBV7-2 with TRBJ1-3; D unresolved. The CDR3 consists of 13 residues. V dropped 6 bases and J dropped 4 bases, with 10 bases sitting between them. Germline lookup yields CDR1 SGHTA and CDR2 FQGNSA. The CDR3 region is CASSYVGGNTIYF. The CDR3 bases are TGTGCCAGCAGTTACGTCGGGGGAAACACCATATATTTT.

This clonotype was seen ten or more times. The genes are TRBV20-1 and TRBJ2-2, with D maybe TRBD1 (5 bases). V was trimmed by 5 bases and J by 0 bases, leaving 13 bases between them. The CDR3 sequence is 15 residues long. CDR1 DFQATT and CDR2 SNEGSKA come from the germline V gene (reference sequence). DNA of the CDR3: TGCAGTGCTCCGAGGACATTTTCGAACACCGGGGAGCTGTTTTTT. It yields the protein CSAPRTFSNTGELFF.

This clonotype was seen many times. The chain has TRBV7-2 and TRBJ2-7; D remains ambiguous. Germline V lookup: CDR1 SGHTA, CDR2 FQGNSA. The CDR3 length is 13 residues. V dropped 8 bases and J dropped 6 bases, with 17 bases sitting between them. CDR3 nucleotide sequence: TGTGCCAGCTCGCAAAATTGGGCTACCGAGCAGTACTTC. Translation gives CASSQNWATEQYF.

This clonotype was picked up many times. This chain links TRBV7-2 with TRBJ2-7; no firm D call. V lost 0 bases to trimming and J lost 0 bases, with 9 bases between them. The CDR3 totals 15 residues. From germline, CDR1 is SGHTA and CDR2 FQGNSA. DNA for the CDR3: TGTGCCAGCAGCTTAGCCGGCTCAAGCTCCTACGAGCAGTACTTC. Translating it yields CASSLAGSSSYEQYF. Drawing the rest from reference TRBV7-2 and TRBJ2-7, the complete variable domain is GAGVSQSPSNKVTEKGKDVELRCDPISGHTALYWYRQSLGQGLEFLIYFQGNSAPDKSGLPSDRFSAERTGGSVSTLTIQRTQQEDSAVYLCASSLAGSSSYEQYFGPGTRLTVT.

V gene TRBV28 combines with J gene TRBJ2-2, with TRBD2 identical over 8 bases. This CDR3 is built from 19 residues. Germline values: CDR1 MDHEN, CDR2 SYDVKM. J lost 1 base, V lost 7 bases, and 17 bases had no gene match. The CDR3 DNA reads TGTGCCAGCAACCAGCCGGGGGTTGCGGGAGGCCGGAACACCGGGGAGCTGTTTTTT. It is translated as CASNQPGVAGGRNTGELFF.

This clonotype showed up just once. This may stem from a read error, because a much larger clone lies one nucleotide away. The chain joins TRBV27 to TRBJ2-2; D not certain. The length of the CDR3 is 14 residues. CDR1 is MNHEY and CDR2 is SMNVEV in the germline V gene (reference sequence). The CDR3 protein is CANSFTENTGELFF. CDR3 nucleotides: TGTGCCAACAGTTTTACCGAAAACACCGGGGAGCTGTTTTTT.

This clonotype was seen repeatedly, ten times or more. The chain links TRBV6-1 to TRBJ1-1, with 7 bases aligning to TRBD1. V dropped 3 bases and J dropped 9; count of bases not matched to a gene: 4. The CDR3 is 12 residues long. The germline CDR1 and CDR2 sequences are MNHNS and SASEGT. The CDR3 DNA is TGTGCCAGCAGTGATTCCAGGGGGAAAGCTTTCTTT. As protein: CASSDSRGKAFF.

The table lists this clonotype with many counts. A read error may account for a junction end that differs from germline. This sequence joins TRBV15 and TRBJ2-2, with a possible D match to TRBD2 (5 bases). The CDR3 has 15 residues. Germline V CDR1 and CDR2: LNHNV, YYDKDF (reference sequence). The CDR3 DNA sequence: TGTGCCACCAGCAGACGGGGTGGGAACGCCGGGGAGCTGTTTTTT. It codes for CATSRRGGNAGELFF.

The sample holds one count of this clonotype. This sequence joins TRBV7-2 and TRBJ2-7; the D gene is possibly TRBD2 (6 bases). The ends were cut back, 5 bases at V and 4 bases at J, with 15 bases in the middle. Germline assignment: CDR1 SGHTA and CDR2 FQGNSA. CDR3 length: 14 residues. The DNA of the CDR3 is TGTGCCAGCAGCCCATTACGGGGGTTTTACGAGCAGTACTTC. Its protein product is CASSPLRGFYEQYF.

Worth noting for this clonotype: A much larger clone differs by one base, so this may be a read error. The V and J genes are TRBV11-2 and TRBJ2-3; 8 nucleotides agree with TRBD1. CDR1 is SGHAT, CDR2 FQNNGV, per germline. This CDR3 region has 16 residues. J was trimmed by 4 bases and V by 2 bases; bases with no gene match: 8. Here the CDR3 DNA reads TGTGCCAGCAGCTTAAGGACAGGGAGGAGCTCAGATACGCAGTATTTT. Protein sequence: CASSLRTGRSSDTQYF.

This clonotype was observed many times. The chain combines TRBV28 with TRBJ2-7; TRBD1 agrees at 9 bases. The CDR3 loop spans 15 amino acids. Trimming cost V 6 bases and J 1 base; bases outside gene matches: 7. Germline V gene data show CDR1 as MDHEN and CDR2 as SYDVKM. CDR3 loop: CASSNSGTGSYEQYF. The CDR3 nucleotides read TGTGCCAGCAGCAACTCCGGGACAGGGTCCTACGAGCAGTACTTC.